What follows describes a single TCR beta chain. This entry comes from a study of OX40 agonist ivuxolimab in advanced cancers. This CDR3 has 13 amino acids. The J segment lost 5 bases and the V segment lost 8 bases, leaving 7 bases of the junction unmatched. CDR1 is MGHDK, CDR2 SYGVNS, per germline. Profiling relied on immunoSEQ multiplex PCR, and the TCRdb table lists in-frame clones only, not all of them. The table records about 19,000 clones, approximately 71% of them present only once. The material was CD4+ or CD8+ T cells sorted from blood, obtained in a trial of the OX40 agonist ivuxolimab. This chain links TRBV25-1 with TRBJ1-1; 8 positions match TRBD1. This receptor was obtained from an adult with an advanced solid tumor such as melanoma, head and neck, liver or kidney cancer. This CDR3 is CASQDRGRTEAFF. DNA for the CDR3: TGTGCCAGCCAAGACAGGGGACGGACTGAAGCTTTCTTT.